These T cell receptor beta chains were read from a single sample in a study of T cell changes during pregnancy in multiple sclerosis. Libraries were prepared by immunoSEQ multiplex PCR; TCRdb keeps only in-frame clonotypes and omits some of them. The profile shows fewer than 95,000 clones, 90% to 95% of them singletons. The sample was peripheral blood, taken in the first trimester of pregnancy. The receptor source for this set is a female donor with multiple sclerosis, enrolled in a pregnancy study. Both conserved end residues are part of each CDR3. The D gene is left open where the match is weak. Clone size, where shown, is once, few, many, or a class for clones that have expanded.

>TRBD1|TRBV7-3|TRBJ2-1|.
TGTGCCAGCAGCCCGACCGACAGGGGAATCTTCAATGAGCAGTTCTTC
CASSPTDRGIFNEQFF
>.|TRBV6-1|TRBJ2-3|.
TGTGCCAGCAGTGACAGGGTCTGGAGCACAGATACGCAGTATTTT
CASSDRVWSTDTQYF
>.|TRBV27|TRBJ2-7|.
TGTGCCAGCAGTAAGTCAGGGATCTACGAGCAGTACTTC
CASSKSGIYEQYF
>.|TRBV18|TRBJ1-1|.
TGTGCCAGCTCCGAGGAGGCCACTGAAGCTTTCTTT
CASSEEATEAFF
>.|TRBV5-6|TRBJ1-3|.
TGTGCCAGCAGCTTGGATGGGGAGCCCTCTGGAAACACCATATATTTT
CASSLDGEPSGNTIYF
>.|TRBV30|TRBJ1-5|.
TGTGCCTGGAGTCAGGACAGTTCTCAGCCCCAGCATTTT
CAWSQDSSQPQHF
>TRBD1|TRBV6-5|TRBJ2-5|.
TGTGCCAGCAGTTCACTTGACAGGGGGCCGGAGACCCAGTACTTC
CASSSLDRGPETQYF
>.|TRBV7-2|TRBJ2-7|few
TGTGCCAGCAGCCCCAGCTCCTACGAGCAGTACTTC
CASSPSSYEQYF
>TRBD1|TRBV6-1|TRBJ2-7|.
TGTGCCAGCATTCGGGACAGGGGAACCTACGAGCAGTACTTC
CASIRDRGTYEQYF
>.|TRBV13|TRBJ1-1|few
TGTGCCAGCAGCTTAGGGAGCGGGGGTAACATGAACACTGAAGCTTTCTTT
CASSLGSGGNMNTEAFF
>TRBD2|TRBV5-1|TRBJ2-1|once
TGCGCCAGCAGCTTCGGGACTAGTCGCGGGAACAATGAGCAGTTCTTC
CASSFGTSRGNNEQFF
>.|TRBV4-1|TRBJ1-1|once
TGCGCCAGCAGCCAAGAGATGGCTAACAGGCGCACTGAAGCTTTCTTT
CASSQEMANRRTEAFF
>TRBD1|TRBV10-2|TRBJ1-1|.
TGCGCCAGCAGTGATTCCGGGACAGGGGGTTCATACGGTGAAGCTTTCTTT
CASSDSGTGGSYGEAFF
>TRBD1|TRBV19|TRBJ2-1|.
TGTGCCAGTAGTAGGGACAGGGAAGGCCACGATGAGCAGTTCTTC
CASSRDREGHDEQFF
>TRBD2|TRBV5-6|TRBJ2-1|.
TGTGCCAGCAGCTCATCCTTAGCGGGGCTACCCGATAATGAGCAGTTCTTC
CASSSSLAGLPDNEQFF
>TRBD1|TRBV6-5|TRBJ1-4|.
TGTGCCAGCAGTTACTCGATGGGTGACAGGGTTGAAAAACTGTTTTTT
CASSYSMGDRVEKLFF
>TRBD1|TRBV13|TRBJ2-2|.
TGTGCCAGCCCAGGGGGATCCGGGGAGCTGTTTTTT
CASPGGSGELFF
>TRBD2|TRBV11-2|TRBJ2-5|.
TGTGCCAGCAGCTCGCGACAAGTAGCGGGGGGGCAGGAGACCCAGTACTTC
CASSSRQVAGGQETQYF
>TRBD1|TRBV5-6|TRBJ1-2|.
TGTGCCAGCAGCTTGGGCCAGGGGGGCGGCTACACCTTC
CASSLGQGGGYTF
>TRBD1|TRBV2|TRBJ2-7|.
TGTGCCATCCATCAGGGACAGGGGGCAGGCGAGCAGTACTTC
CAIHQGQGAGEQYF
>.|TRBV6-5|TRBJ2-1|.
TGTGCCAGCAGTGAAACGGGACTCTACAATGAGCAGTTCTTC
CASSETGLYNEQFF
>TRBD2|TRBV5-1|TRBJ2-2|.
TGCGCCAGCAGCTCGGAGCGGGGTGGGGACACCGGGGAGCTGTTTTTT
CASSSERGGDTGELFF
>TRBD1|TRBV7-9|TRBJ2-2|.
TGTGCCAGCACCCAGCCGGGACAGTTACCCGGGGAGCTGTTTTTT
CASTQPGQLPGELFF
>TRBD2|TRBV9|TRBJ2-1|.
TGTGCCAGCAGCGTAGGAAGCGGGGGCTACAATGAGCAGTTCTTC
CASSVGSGGYNEQFF
>.|TRBV7-2|TRBJ1-2|.
TGTGCCAGCAGCCCCCGGAGGGACCATGGCTACACCTTC
CASSPRRDHGYTF
>.|TRBV7-6|TRBJ2-5|.
TGTGCCAGCAGCTTAGCACCCAGAGGGCAAGAGACCCAGTACTTC
CASSLAPRGQETQYF
>TRBD2|TRBV27|TRBJ2-7|.
TGTGCCAGCAGGCCCCCGGCGGGGGGGACCTACGAGCAGTACTTC
CASRPPAGGTYEQYF
>.|TRBV30|TRBJ2-6|.
TGTGCCTGGACAGGGGTATCCGGGGCCAACGTCCTGACTTTC
CAWTGVSGANVLTF
>TRBD1|TRBV6-5|TRBJ2-7|.
TGTGCCAGCAGTTTGTATTTGGACAGGTCCTACGAGCAGTACTTC
CASSLYLDRSYEQYF
>.|TRBV10-3|TRBJ1-4|.
TGTGCCACGAGGACCGACAGAAATGAAAAACTGTTTTTT
CATRTDRNEKLFF
>TRBD1|TRBV19|TRBJ1-5|.
TGTGCCGGGGGAGACAGGGGGCGCGATCAGCCCCAGCATTTT
CAGGDRGRDQPQHF
>.|TRBV21-1|TRBJ1-2|.
TGTGCCAGCAGCCCCAACAGGGGGACAGGGACAAAAGAAGACTATGGCTACACCTTC
CASSPNRGTGTKEDYGYTF
>TRBD1|TRBV7-9|TRBJ2-6|once
TGTGCCAGCTGGGGGGACAGGGACTTTGGGGCCAACGTCCTGACTTTC
CASWGDRDFGANVLTF
>.|TRBV18|TRBJ1-5|.
TGTGCCAGCTCACCCCGTCACGGTCAGCCCCAGCATTTT
CASSPRHGQPQHF
>.|TRBV27|TRBJ2-7|.
TGTGCCAGCACCACCTTCGGGGGAAGACCCGCCTGGGAGCAGTACTTC
CASTTFGGRPAWEQYF
>.|TRBV5-4|TRBJ1-6|.
TGTGCCAGCAGCTTGGTTCCCGGCAGGGTGGATAATTCACCCCTCCACTTT
CASSLVPGRVDNSPLHF
>.|TRBV5-8|TRBJ1-4|.
TGTGCCAGCAGCTTGGTGGCAGTTCTTAATGAAAAACTGTTTTTT
CASSLVAVLNEKLFF
>.|TRBV11-2|TRBJ1-2|.
TGTGCCAGCAGCCTTTGGAGGGGAGGAGCGTCCTATGGCTACACCTTC
CASSLWRGGASYGYTF
>.|TRBV6-5|TRBJ2-3|.
TGTGCCAGCACCACTTGGAAGGGGGGCACAGATACGCAGTATTTT
CASTTWKGGTDTQYF
>TRBD1|TRBV5-4|TRBJ2-5|.
TGTGCCAGCAGCTTAACGACAGGGGGAGGAGAGACCCAGTACTTC
CASSLTTGGGETQYF